The 17 T cell receptor beta chains reported below all come from one sample, sequenced in a study of cytomegalovirus exposure and HLA in healthy donors. The PCR employed 60 Vbeta primers together with 13 Jbeta primers. Profiling relied on immunoSEQ multiplex PCR, and the TCRdb table lists in-frame clones only, not all of them. Of approximately 210,000 clones in the sample, more than 75% were seen once. Sequencing was done on a sample of PBMCs. The receptors come from a woman in her fifties or sixties in good health and CMV-seronegative.

This chain uses TRBV14 with TRBJ1-6; no firm D call. The V gene lost 3 bases and the J gene lost 9 bases, with 6 bases spanning the gap. The germline V gene encodes CDR1 SGHDN and CDR2 FVKESK. The CDR3 contains 12 residues. CDR3 sequence (DNA): TGTGCCAGCAGCCAGGGGAGTTCACCCCTCCACTTT. Translation gives CASSQGSSPLHF.

The chain is built from TRBV2 and TRBJ2-2; 8 nucleotides line up with TRBD2. The CDR3 runs to 15 residues. CDR1 and CDR2 (germline): SNHLY, FYNNEI. The V segment lost 7 bases and the J segment 8 bases; nucleotides outside the gene matches: 12. The CDR3 sequence is CASKTGGGRSGELFF. The CDR3 bases are TGTGCCAGCAAGACGGGGGGGGGCCGGTCTGGGGAGCTGTTTTTT.

The gene calls are TRBV5-1 and TRBJ2-3; D uncertain. From germline, CDR1 is SGHRS and CDR2 YFSETQ. Trimming shortened V by 0 bases and J by 5 bases, and 13 bases separated the two germline ends. The CDR3 has 15 amino acids. The chain's CDR3 is CASSLAVVAGDTQYF. The CDR3 region has the DNA TGCGCCAGCAGCTTGGCCGTGGTAGCTGGAGATACGCAGTATTTT.

A word on this clone: This sample also contains other DNA sequences that code for the same CDR3. This sequence joins TRBV5-1 and TRBJ1-1; 9 nucleotides agree with TRBD1. CDR3 length: 14 residues. The junction had 2 bases not matched to a gene; V was cut back by 2 bases and J by 3 bases. Germline CDR1 SGHRS, CDR2 YFSETQ. CDR3 DNA sequence: TGCGCCAGCAGCTTAGACAGGGGGGACACTGAAGCTTTCTTT. Translation gives CASSLDRGDTEAFF.

The rearrangement joins TRBV6-5 to TRBJ2-7, with TRBD1 matching 7 bases. This CDR3 comprises 13 residues. Germline V gives CDR1 MNHEY, CDR2 SVGAGI. The junction had 4 bases not matched to a gene; V was cut back by 2 bases and J by 6 bases. In DNA, the CDR3 is TGTGCCAGCAGTTACGACAGGGTTGGCGAGCAGTACTTC. This translates into CASSYDRVGEQYF.

This clone was seen only a few times. This chain connects TRBV6-6 to TRBJ1-2; no reliable D call. The CDR3 has 11 amino acids. Per germline, CDR1 MNHNY and CDR2 SVGAGI (reference sequence). V gave up 2 bases and J gave up 5 bases, with 3 bases separating them. CDR3 coding DNA: TGTGCCAGCAGTTACCAGTATGGCTACACCTTC. It codes for CASSYQYGYTF.

The V gene is TRBV7-3, the J gene TRBJ2-2; TRBD1 is a possible D gene (6 bases). The CDR3 consists of 15 residues. Germline-derived CDR1 and CDR2 are SGHTA and FQGTGA. V gave up 1 base and J gave up 4 bases, with 10 bases separating them. The CDR3 here is CASSLNSRGTGELFF. For the CDR3, the DNA is TGTGCCAGCAGCTTAAACAGCAGGGGCACCGGGGAGCTGTTTTTT.

This clone was seen a single time. This sequence joins TRBV7-9 and TRBJ2-1, with D perhaps matching TRBD2 (5 bases). The CDR3 length is 15 residues. Germline values: CDR1 SEHNR, CDR2 FQNEAQ (reference sequence). Trimming removed 3 bases at V and 7 bases at J, with 16 bases between. CDR3 region: CASSFGLGSPNEQFF. The CDR3 DNA reads as TGTGCCAGCAGCTTCGGGCTTGGGAGCCCAAATGAGCAGTTCTTC.

The V and J genes are TRBV4-1 and TRBJ1-4; D is perhaps TRBD1 (5 bases). CDR1 is MGHRA, CDR2 YSYEKL, per germline. The CDR3 has 15 residues. Deletions cut 1 base from V and 6 bases from J, with 12 bases between. CDR3 region: CASSQGTRLDEKLFF. Here the CDR3 DNA reads TGCGCCAGCAGCCAAGGGACAAGGTTGGATGAAAAACTGTTTTTT.

The J gene is TRBJ2-4, the V gene TRBV11-2; TRBD2 might be the D (6 bases). The CDR3 has 14 amino acids. CDR1 and CDR2 from the germline V gene are SGHAT and FQNNGV. Deletions cut 0 bases from V and 11 bases from J, with 14 bases between. In DNA form, the CDR3 reads TGTGCCAGCAGCTTAGAAGCCGGGTGGGGGGTTCAGTACTTC. As protein: CASSLEAGWGVQYF. Full variable domain (rest looked up from reference TRBV11-2 and TRBJ2-4): EAGVAQSPRYKIIEKRQSVAFWCNPISGHATLYWYQQILGQGPKLLIQFQNNGVVDDSQLPKDRFSAERLKGVDSTLKIQPAKLEDSAVYLCASSLEAGWGVQYFGAGTRLSVL.

The rearrangement links TRBV11-2 to TRBJ2-1; 12 bases align to TRBD2. The CDR3 length is 15 residues. The V gene end was trimmed by 4 bases and the J gene end by 9 bases; junction bases not matched to a gene: 7. Germline V gives CDR1 SGHAT, CDR2 FQNNGV. The CDR3 is CASSSGLAGTSEQFF. The CDR3 bases are TGTGCCAGCAGCTCTGGACTAGCGGGAACGAGTGAGCAGTTCTTC.

The chain couples TRBV7-3 to TRBJ2-5; 11 nucleotides match TRBD2. In germline, CDR1 is SGHTA, CDR2 FQGTGA. The CDR3 spans 15 residues. The V gene end was trimmed by 6 bases and the J gene end by 4 bases; junction bases not matched to a gene: 7. CDR3 nucleotides: TGTGCCAGCAGTCATAGCGGGGGGGCGGGAGAGACCCAGTACTTC. This translates into CASSHSGGAGETQYF.

This chain links TRBV29-1 with TRBJ1-2; the D gene is possibly TRBD1 (5 bases). The germline V gene has CDR1 SQVTM and CDR2 ANQGSEA. This CDR3 is 12 amino acids long. The V end lost 7 bases, the J end lost 7 bases, and 16 bases lay between the germline ends. The chain's CDR3 is CSDSIQGGGYTF. CDR3 in DNA: TGCAGCGATTCCATTCAGGGAGGTGGCTACACCTTC. The full variable domain, rest sourced from reference TRBV29-1 and TRBJ1-2, is SAVISQKPSRDICQRGTSLTIQCQVDSQVTMMFWYRQQPGQSLTLIATANQGSEATYESGFVIDKFPISRPNLTFSTLTVSNMSPEDSSIYLCSDSIQGGGYTFGSGTRLTVV.

The rearrangement joins TRBV2 to TRBJ1-5; 10 positions match TRBD1. The J segment lost 5 bases and the V segment lost 6 bases, leaving 7 bases of the junction unmatched. From germline, CDR1 is SNHLY and CDR2 FYNNEI. The CDR3 spans 15 residues. The CDR3 sequence: CASRADRGRDQPQHF. CDR3 nucleotide sequence: TGTGCCAGCAGAGCCGACAGGGGGCGAGATCAGCCCCAGCATTTT.

This clone was detected once. The chain is built from TRBV27 and TRBJ1-1; D is uncertain. Germline V gene data show CDR1 as MNHEY and CDR2 as SMNVEV (reference sequence). Trimming took 7 bases from V and 0 from J, leaving 9 bases between them. This CDR3 spans 13 amino acids. The CDR3 protein is CASMGSLNTEAFF. For the CDR3, the DNA is TGTGCCAGCATGGGCTCTCTGAACACTGAAGCTTTCTTT.

V and J are TRBV19 and TRBJ1-4; D gene ambiguous. Germline V gives CDR1 LNHDA, CDR2 SQIVND (reference sequence). With 3 bases removed from V and 0 bases from J, the gap between germline ends came to 11 bases. This CDR3 comprises 16 residues. CDR3 coding DNA: TGTGCCAGTAGTATGGGTACAGATCCAACTAATGAAAAACTGTTTTTT. Its protein is CASSMGTDPTNEKLFF.

The CDR3 spells CASSVYGTAQETQYF. The CDR3 nucleotides read TGCGCCAGCAGCGTATACGGGACAGCCCAAGAGACCCAGTACTTC. This sequence joins TRBV4-1 and TRBJ2-5, with 7 nucleotides matching TRBD1. CDR1 and CDR2 (germline): MGHRA, YSYEKL. J was trimmed by 1 base and V by 5 bases; bases with no gene match: 7. The length of the CDR3 is 15 residues.